What follows are 21 T cell receptor beta chains derived from one specimen sequenced in a study of OX40 agonist ivuxolimab in advanced cancers. Profiled with immunoSEQ multiplex PCR; TCRdb holds only in-frame clones, not every one. Here the sample spans 30,000 to 45,000 clones, roughly 90% being singletons. The input for sequencing was CD4+ or CD8+ T cells sorted from blood, taken in a trial of the OX40 agonist ivuxolimab. All receptors derive from an adult with an advanced solid tumor such as melanoma, head and neck, liver or kidney cancer.

The rearrangement joins TRBV7-8 to TRBJ2-1; D is unclear. The germline CDR1 and CDR2 sequences are SGHVS and FQNEAQ. The ends were cut back, 1 base at V and 8 bases at J, with 12 bases in the middle. CDR3 length: 14 amino acids. The CDR3 protein is CASSLGGLSDEQFF. CDR3 bases: TGTGCCAGCAGCTTAGGGGGTCTTAGTGATGAGCAGTTCTTC.

This clone was seen only once. The chain links TRBV5-1 to TRBJ2-1; 9 bases align to TRBD2. CDR1 is SGHRS, CDR2 YFSETQ, per germline. CDR3 size: 21 residues. V gave up 2 bases and J gave up 6 bases; unmatched junction bases: 24. The CDR3 DNA is TGCGCCAGCAGCTTACCAGCCAATGGCGGGGGGGCCAGAAATTGGGGCAATGAGCAGTTCTTC. Residues: CASSLPANGGGARNWGNEQFF.

The genes are TRBV27 and TRBJ1-1; 7 nucleotides align to TRBD1. In germline, CDR1 is MNHEY, CDR2 SMNVEV (reference sequence). J was trimmed by 1 base and V by 3 bases; bases with no gene match: 5. The CDR3 spans 15 residues. This chain's CDR3 is CASSLGTAGNTEAFF. As DNA, the CDR3 is TGTGCCAGCAGTTTGGGGACAGCGGGGAACACTGAAGCTTTCTTT.

This clone occurred once. The chain joins TRBV5-6 to TRBJ2-1, with 7 bases that match TRBD1. The V gene end was trimmed by 5 bases and the J gene end by 3 bases; junction bases not matched to a gene: 5. The CDR3 is 14 amino acids. Germline CDR1 reads SGHDT; CDR2 reads YYEEEE. The CDR3: CASREQGNYNEQFF. Here the CDR3 DNA reads TGTGCCAGCAGGGAACAGGGGAACTACAATGAGCAGTTCTTC.

The chain has TRBV5-6 and TRBJ2-7; 8 bases map to TRBD1. Germline CDR1 SGHDT, CDR2 YYEEEE. The CDR3 is 14 amino acids. V shed 2 bases, J shed 1 base, and the junction held 2 bases outside the gene matches. The CDR3 spells CASSFGTGSYEQYF. In DNA, the CDR3 is TGTGCCAGCAGCTTCGGGACAGGATCCTACGAGCAGTACTTC.

The V gene is TRBV5-1, the J gene TRBJ1-2, with TRBD1 matching 7 bases. Trimming removed 2 bases from V and 6 bases from J; junction bases left unmatched: 7. This CDR3 has 14 residues. Germline V gene sequence: CDR1 SGHRS, CDR2 YFSETQ. Here the CDR3 DNA reads TGCGCCAGCAGCTTCGGGCAGGGGGGAGATGGCTACACCTTC. This codes for CASSFGQGGDGYTF.

The genes are TRBV7-8 and TRBJ1-4; D is unclear. Looked up from germline, CDR1 is SGHVS and CDR2 is FQNEAQ. This CDR3 spans 15 amino acids. The V end was cut by 1 base, the J end by 8 bases, with 14 bases between. CDR3 loop: CASSLEEARPEKLFF. CDR3 coding DNA: TGTGCCAGCAGCTTAGAGGAGGCCCGTCCGGAAAAACTGTTTTTT.

This chain uses TRBV23-1 with TRBJ1-1; tentative D call: TRBD1 (5 bases). TRBV23-1 is noted as an ORF with a role that remains uncertain. CDR3 size: 15 residues. Trimming stripped 6 bases from V and 0 bases from J, with 14 bases between. CDR3 protein: CASSRDRGMNTEAFF. The CDR3, as DNA: TGCGCCAGCAGCCGGGATCGGGGGATGAACACTGAAGCTTTCTTT.

V gene TRBV15 combines with J gene TRBJ2-1; weak D call: TRBD1 (6 bases). CDR1 and CDR2 (germline): LNHNV, YYDKDF (reference sequence). The V end was cut by 0 bases, the J end by 0 bases, with 18 bases between. The CDR3 contains 19 residues. In DNA, the CDR3 is TGTGCCACCAGCAGAGATCCCATTAAGACAGGTAGCTCCTACAATGAGCAGTTCTTC. Translating gives CATSRDPIKTGSSYNEQFF.

The CDR3 DNA reads as TGTGCCAGCAGTTACTCAACGGGGGGGGAGACCCAGTACTTC. Translated: CASSYSTGGETQYF. The chain recombines TRBV6-5 with TRBJ2-5; TRBD2 agrees at 8 bases. CDR3 length: 14 residues. Per germline, CDR1 MNHEY and CDR2 SVGAGI. V lost 0 bases and J lost 5; bases outside the gene matches: 2.

J is TRBJ2-1 and V is TRBV27, with 9 positions matching TRBD1. V shed 8 bases and J 3 bases; nucleotides not matched to a gene: 5. The germline V gene has CDR1 MNHEY and CDR2 SMNVEV (reference sequence). The CDR3 is 14 amino acids. The CDR3 protein is CASLRQGGYNEQFF. The CDR3, as DNA: TGTGCCAGCCTTCGACAGGGGGGCTACAATGAGCAGTTCTTC.

The count of this clone is one. The CDR3 nucleotides are TGTGCCTGGAGTGTCGGCGGCTCTAACTATGGCTACACCTTC. Its protein product is CAWSVGGSNYGYTF. The chain is built from TRBV30 and TRBJ1-2; D is uncertain. Germline assignment: CDR1 GTSNPN and CDR2 SVGIG (reference sequence). Trimming shortened V by 0 bases and J by 0 bases, and 8 bases separated the two germline ends. This CDR3 comprises 14 residues.

This chain links TRBV6-4 with TRBJ2-7; D uncertain. Germline-derived CDR1 and CDR2 are MRHNA and SNTAGT. Trimming pared 6 bases from V and 5 bases from J, leaving 17 bases between. This CDR3 has 14 residues. CDR3 in DNA: TGTGCCAGCAGAGTCGAGTTTTACCACCACGAGCAGTACTTC. Translation: CASRVEFYHHEQYF.

The V call is TRBV6-1, the J call TRBJ1-1; D is unclear. Germline-derived CDR1 and CDR2 are MNHNS and SASEGT. V shed 2 bases and J shed 5 bases, with 9 bases lying between them. This CDR3 comprises 13 residues. CDR3 nucleotide sequence: TGTGCCAGCAGTGAATGGCGGGATACTGAAGCTTTCTTT. Protein: CASSEWRDTEAFF.

The chain is built from TRBV19 and TRBJ1-1; D unresolved. This CDR3 is built from 15 residues. Germline-derived CDR1 and CDR2 are LNHDA and SQIVND (reference sequence). V dropped 8 bases and J dropped 0 bases, with 16 bases sitting between them. CDR3 residues: CASSREGEMNTEAFF. The CDR3 region has the DNA TGTGCCAGTTCTAGGGAAGGAGAAATGAACACTGAAGCTTTCTTT.

The rearrangement joins TRBV15 to TRBJ2-7; 10 bases align to TRBD2. CDR3 length equals 13 residues. Germline V lookup: CDR1 LNHNV, CDR2 YYDKDF (reference sequence). V lost 7 bases, J lost 3 bases, and 3 bases stayed unmatched. The CDR3 DNA follows: TGTGCCACCACTAGCGGGGGAAACTACGAGCAGTACTTC. It yields the protein CATTSGGNYEQYF.

This clone has just a few counts. CDR3 region: CASSKQGAYNEQFF. The CDR3, as DNA: TGTGCCAGCAGCAAACAGGGGGCGTACAATGAGCAGTTCTTC. The gene calls are TRBV6-5 and TRBJ2-1; 9 bases agree with TRBD1. There are 14 residues in the CDR3. After removal of 6 bases from V and 4 bases from J, the junction contained 4 bases not matched to a gene. Germline V gene sequence: CDR1 MNHEY, CDR2 SVGAGI.

J is TRBJ2-3 and V is TRBV5-1; no reliable D call. Germline loops: CDR1 SGHRS, CDR2 YFSETQ. This CDR3 has 14 amino acids. Trimming took 2 bases from V and 5 from J, leaving 12 bases between them. Here the CDR3 DNA reads TGCGCCAGCAGCTTAGGCACATTCGGAGATACGCAGTATTTT. Translated: CASSLGTFGDTQYF.

The chain couples TRBV9 to TRBJ2-5; D gene ambiguous. V was cut by 1 base and J by 6 bases, with 10 bases left in between. CDR1 SGDLS and CDR2 YYNGEE come from the germline V gene. The CDR3 loop spans 13 amino acids. For the CDR3, the DNA is TGTGCCAGCAGCGTAAGGGCCGAGAAGACCCAGTACTTC. Encoded protein: CASSVRAEKTQYF.

The chain uses TRBV5-1 and TRBJ1-5; D call uncertain. The ends were cut back, 0 bases at V and 5 bases at J, with 3 bases in the middle. The V gene's germline CDR1 is SGHRS and CDR2 YFSETQ. CDR3 size: 12 residues. The DNA of the CDR3 is TGCGCCAGCAGCTTGGGTTATCAGCCCCAGCATTTT. Translated: CASSLGYQPQHF.

The chain couples TRBV4-1 to TRBJ2-7, with TRBD1 identical over 10 bases. V lost 0 bases to trimming and J lost 4 bases; unmatched junction nucleotides: 6. In germline, CDR1 is MGHRA, CDR2 YSYEKL. The CDR3 extends over 16 amino acids. The CDR3 loop is CASSQDGTGVPYEQYF. The CDR3, as DNA: TGCGCCAGCAGCCAAGATGGGACAGGGGTTCCTTACGAGCAGTACTTC.